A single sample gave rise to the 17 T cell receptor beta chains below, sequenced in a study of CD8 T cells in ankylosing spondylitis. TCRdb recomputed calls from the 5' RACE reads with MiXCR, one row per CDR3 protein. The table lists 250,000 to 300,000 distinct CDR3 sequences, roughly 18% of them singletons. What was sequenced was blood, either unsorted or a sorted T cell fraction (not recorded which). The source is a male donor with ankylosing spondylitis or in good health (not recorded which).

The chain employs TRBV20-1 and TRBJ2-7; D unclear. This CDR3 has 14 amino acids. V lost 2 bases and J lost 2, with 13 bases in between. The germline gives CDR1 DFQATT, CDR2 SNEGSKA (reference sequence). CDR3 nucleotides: TGCAGTGCTAGATTTCACGGGCCCACCTACGAGCAGTACTTC. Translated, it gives CSARFHGPTYEQYF.

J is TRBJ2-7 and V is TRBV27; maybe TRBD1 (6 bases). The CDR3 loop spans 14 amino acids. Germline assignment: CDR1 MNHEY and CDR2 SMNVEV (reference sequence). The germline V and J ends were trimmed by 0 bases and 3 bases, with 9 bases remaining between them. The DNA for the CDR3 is TGTGCCAGCAGTTTATCCTCAGGGGTCTACGAGCAGTACTTC. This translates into CASSLSSGVYEQYF.

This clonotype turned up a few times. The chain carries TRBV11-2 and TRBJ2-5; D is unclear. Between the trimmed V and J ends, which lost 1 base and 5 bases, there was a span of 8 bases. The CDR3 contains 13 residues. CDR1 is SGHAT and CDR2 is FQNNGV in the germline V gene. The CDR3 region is CASSLADRETQYF. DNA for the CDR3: TGTGCCAGCAGCTTAGCGGATCGGGAGACCCAGTACTTC.

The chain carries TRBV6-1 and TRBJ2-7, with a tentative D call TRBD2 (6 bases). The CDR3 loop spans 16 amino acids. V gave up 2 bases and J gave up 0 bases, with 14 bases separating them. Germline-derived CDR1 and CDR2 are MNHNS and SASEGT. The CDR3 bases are TGTGCCAGCAGTGAATTGGGAGCGGGCAGCTCCTACGAGCAGTACTTC. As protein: CASSELGAGSSYEQYF.

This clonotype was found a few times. This CDR3 is CSSTSGPSRKFF. The CDR3 region has the DNA TGCAGCTCTACTAGCGGGCCTTCGAGGAAGTTCTTC. This chain joins TRBV29-1 and TRBJ2-1, with 9 nucleotides matching TRBD2. CDR3 size: 12 residues. V lost 8 bases, J lost 14 bases, and 13 bases stayed unmatched. The germline gives CDR1 SQVTM, CDR2 ANQGSEA.

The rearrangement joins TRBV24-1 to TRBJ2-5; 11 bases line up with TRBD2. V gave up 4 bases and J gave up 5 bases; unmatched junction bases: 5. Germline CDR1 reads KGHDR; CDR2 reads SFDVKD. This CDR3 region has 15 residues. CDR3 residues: CATSELAGEGETQYF. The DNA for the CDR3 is TGTGCCACCAGTGAACTAGCGGGAGAGGGGGAGACCCAGTACTTC.

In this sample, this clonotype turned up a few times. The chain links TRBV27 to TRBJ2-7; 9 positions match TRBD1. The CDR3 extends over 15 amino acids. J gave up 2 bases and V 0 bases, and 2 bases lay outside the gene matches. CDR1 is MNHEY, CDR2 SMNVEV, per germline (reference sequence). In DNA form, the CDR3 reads TGTGCCAGCAGTTTATCGGGACAGGGTACCTACGAGCAGTACTTC. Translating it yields CASSLSGQGTYEQYF.

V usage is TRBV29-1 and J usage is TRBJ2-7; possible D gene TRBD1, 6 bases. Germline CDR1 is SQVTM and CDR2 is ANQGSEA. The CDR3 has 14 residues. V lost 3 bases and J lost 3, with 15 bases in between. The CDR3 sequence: CSVEGHGRNYEQYF. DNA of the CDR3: TGCAGCGTTGAGGGACATGGCAGAAACTACGAGCAGTACTTC.

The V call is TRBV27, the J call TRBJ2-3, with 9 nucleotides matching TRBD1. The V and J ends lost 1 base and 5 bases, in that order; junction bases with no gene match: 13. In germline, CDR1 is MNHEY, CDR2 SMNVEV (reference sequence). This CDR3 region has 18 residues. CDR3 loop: CASSLCLSGTGRIDTQYF. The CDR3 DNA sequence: TGTGCCAGCAGTTTATGTCTATCCGGGACAGGGAGGATAGATACGCAGTATTTT.

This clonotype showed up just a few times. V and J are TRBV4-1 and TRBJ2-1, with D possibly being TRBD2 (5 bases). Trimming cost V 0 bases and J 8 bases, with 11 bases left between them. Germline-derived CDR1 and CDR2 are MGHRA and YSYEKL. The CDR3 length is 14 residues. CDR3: CASSQDGLGDEQFF. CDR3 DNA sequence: TGCGCCAGCAGCCAAGATGGTTTGGGAGATGAGCAGTTCTTC.

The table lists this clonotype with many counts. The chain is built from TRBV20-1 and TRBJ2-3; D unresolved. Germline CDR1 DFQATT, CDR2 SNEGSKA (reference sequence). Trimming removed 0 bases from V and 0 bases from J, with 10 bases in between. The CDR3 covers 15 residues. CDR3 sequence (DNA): TGCAGTGCTAGAGATCAGGCGATTAGCACAGATACGCAGTATTTT. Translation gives CSARDQAISTDTQYF.

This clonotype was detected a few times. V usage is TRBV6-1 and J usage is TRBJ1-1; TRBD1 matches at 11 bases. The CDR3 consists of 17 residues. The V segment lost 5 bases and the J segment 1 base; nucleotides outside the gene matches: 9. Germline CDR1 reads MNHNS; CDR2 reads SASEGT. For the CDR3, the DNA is TGTGCCAGCAGTACCCCCCGGGACAGGGGGGGGAACACTGAAGCTTTCTTT. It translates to CASSTPRDRGGNTEAFF.

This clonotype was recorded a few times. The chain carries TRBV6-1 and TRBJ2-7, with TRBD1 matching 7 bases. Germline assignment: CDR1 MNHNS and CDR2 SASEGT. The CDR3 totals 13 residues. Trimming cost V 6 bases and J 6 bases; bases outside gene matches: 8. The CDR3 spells CASRQGVSGEQYF. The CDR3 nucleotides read TGTGCCAGCAGGCAGGGGGTGAGTGGCGAGCAGTACTTC.

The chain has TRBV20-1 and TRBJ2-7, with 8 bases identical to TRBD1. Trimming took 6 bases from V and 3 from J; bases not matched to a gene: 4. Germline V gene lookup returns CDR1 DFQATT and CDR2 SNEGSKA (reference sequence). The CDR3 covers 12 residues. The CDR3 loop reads CSAGTGGYEQYF. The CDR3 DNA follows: TGCAGTGCGGGAACAGGGGGCTACGAGCAGTACTTC.

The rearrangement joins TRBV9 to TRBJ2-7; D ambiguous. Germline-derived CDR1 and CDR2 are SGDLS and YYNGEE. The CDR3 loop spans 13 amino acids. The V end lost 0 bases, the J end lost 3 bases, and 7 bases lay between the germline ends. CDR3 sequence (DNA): TGTGCCAGCAGCGTAGGTCTAGTCTACGAGCAGTACTTC. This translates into CASSVGLVYEQYF.

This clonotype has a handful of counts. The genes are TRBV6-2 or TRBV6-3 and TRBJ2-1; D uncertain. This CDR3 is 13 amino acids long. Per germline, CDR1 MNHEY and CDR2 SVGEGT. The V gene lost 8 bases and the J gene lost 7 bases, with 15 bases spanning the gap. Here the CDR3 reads CASDPGGTNEQFF. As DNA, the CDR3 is TGTGCCAGCGACCCGGGCGGTACAAATGAGCAGTTCTTC.

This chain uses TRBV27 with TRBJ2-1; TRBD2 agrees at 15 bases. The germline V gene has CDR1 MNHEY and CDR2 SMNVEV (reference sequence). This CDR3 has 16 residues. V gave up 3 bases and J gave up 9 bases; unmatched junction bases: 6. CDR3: CASSFGLAGGPGEQFF. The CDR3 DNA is TGTGCCAGCAGTTTCGGACTAGCGGGAGGGCCCGGTGAGCAGTTCTTC.